This TCR beta chain was captured in a study of T cells in Graves' hyperthyroidism and ophthalmopathy. V shed 2 bases and J shed 6 bases, with 19 bases lying between them. This CDR3 is built from 16 residues. CDR1 DFQATT and CDR2 SNEGSKA come from the germline V gene (reference sequence). This clonotype qualifies as medium-sized. Amplification yielded TCR beta CDR3 regions, with RNA transcripts as the source. An initial round of RT-PCR targeting the TCR CDR3 relied on the HTBI primer set. TCRdb re-analysed the multiplex PCR reads in MiXCR, keeping a single row per CDR3 protein. This table holds approximately 600,000 distinct CDR3 sequences, around 15% found once.

The chain couples TRBV20-1 to TRBJ2-2; D is unclear. Source material: blood. The receptor was isolated from a middle-aged woman with Graves' ophthalmopathy. The CDR3 DNA reads TGCAGTGCTAGATCCCCCCCCTCTGGGGATTCCGGGGAGCTGTTTTTT. Amino acids: CSARSPPSGDSGELFF.